This is a list of T cell receptor beta chains from one sample in a study of OX40 agonist ivuxolimab in advanced cancers. TCRdb keeps only in-frame clones here, not all; method: immunoSEQ multiplex PCR. The sample yields 66,000 or so clones, around 73% seen once. The specimen was CD4+ or CD8+ T cells sorted from blood, collected in a trial of the OX40 agonist ivuxolimab. The receptors shown here come from an adult with an advanced solid tumor such as melanoma, head and neck, liver or kidney cancer. The CDR3 runs from the conserved cysteine through the conserved F or W. The D gene is left open where the match is weak. Expanded clones are given a class, and other clones once, few, many or no size at all.

d_call j_call v_call clone_size cdr3_aa cdr3_nt
TRBD1 TRBJ2-7 TRBV5-1 - CASSLGQGAHEQYF TGCGCCAGCAGCTTGGGCCAGGGGGCACACGAGCAGTACTTC
TRBD1 TRBJ2-3 TRBV7-9 - CASSLKGAGTDTQYF TGTGCCAGCAGCTTAAAGGGGGCGGGCACAGATACGCAGTATTTT
TRBD2 TRBJ2-5 TRBV2 - CASMGLAGETQYF TGTGCCAGCATGGGACTAGCTGGCGAGACCCAGTACTTC
- TRBJ1-1 TRBV30 few CAWSRTRDTEAFF TGTGCCTGGAGCAGGACCCGGGACACTGAAGCTTTCTTT
- TRBJ2-3 TRBV10-3 once CAISSTTVGTDTQYF TGTGCCATCAGTTCGACCACGGTCGGGACAGATACGCAGTATTTT
- TRBJ2-7 TRBV5-1 - CASSLAGAPYEQYF TGCGCCAGCAGCTTGGCGGGGGCCCCCTACGAGCAGTACTTC
- TRBJ2-7 TRBV14 once CASSQRTGFYEQYF TGTGCCAGCAGCCAACGAACAGGGTTCTACGAGCAGTACTTC
- TRBJ2-2 TRBV5-1 few CASSLPAGNTGELFF TGCGCCAGCAGCCTGCCCGCGGGGAACACCGGGGAGCTGTTTTTT
- TRBJ1-2 TRBV14 few CASSQDRQDGGYTF TGTGCCAGCAGCCAAGACCGACAGGACGGTGGCTACACCTTC
TRBD1 TRBJ1-5 TRBV27 few CASSPRDRLLPQHF TGTGCCAGCAGTCCCCGGGACAGATTATTGCCCCAGCATTTT
- TRBJ1-1 TRBV6-1 - CASSSWGGNTEAFF TGTGCCAGCAGTTCCTGGGGGGGGAACACTGAAGCTTTCTTT
TRBD1 TRBJ2-7 TRBV19 few CASSKDRYSEQYF TGTGCCAGTAGTAAGGACAGGTATTCCGAGCAGTACTTC
- TRBJ2-7 TRBV5-1 - CASSLGMKDYEQYF TGCGCCAGCAGCTTGGGAATGAAGGACTACGAGCAGTACTTC
- TRBJ2-7 TRBV2 - CASSEGRQAYEQYF TGTGCCAGCAGTGAGGGACGACAGGCCTACGAGCAGTACTTC
TRBD1 TRBJ2-4 TRBV14 - CASSRRSGTGENIQYF TGTGCCAGCAGCCGCCGTTCCGGGACAGGAGAAAACATTCAGTACTTC
TRBD2 TRBJ2-1 TRBV2 - CASSAGLAGKNEQFF TGTGCCAGCAGCGCGGGACTAGCGGGGAAGAATGAGCAGTTCTTC
- TRBJ1-1 TRBV7-8 - CASSLVTMNTEAFF TGTGCCAGCAGCTTAGTAACTATGAACACTGAAGCTTTCTTT
- TRBJ1-2 TRBV14 - CASSRSSGVGTGYTF TGTGCCAGCAGCCGCTCTTCAGGTGTAGGGACTGGCTACACCTTC
TRBD1 TRBJ2-7 TRBV5-1 - CASHIGQGGYEQYF TGCGCCAGCCATATTGGACAGGGTGGCTACGAGCAGTACTTC
- TRBJ2-5 TRBV4-2 - CASSQDLSLAQYF TGTGCCAGCAGCCAAGATCTGTCCCTTGCCCAGTACTTC
TRBD1 TRBJ2-1 TRBV5-1 - CASSRTGTGGYNEQFF TGCGCCAGCAGCCGAACCGGGACAGGGGGCTACAATGAGCAGTTCTTC
- TRBJ1-5 TRBV30 - CAWSSLRPGQPQHF TGTGCCTGGAGCTCTCTCCGACCTGGGCAGCCCCAGCATTTT
- TRBJ2-5 TRBV5-6 - CASSLVGQGETQYF TGTGCCAGCAGCTTAGTAGGGCAAGGGGAGACCCAGTACTTC
- TRBJ1-5 TRBV2 - CASTRDSNQPQHF TGTGCCAGCACCAGGGACAGCAATCAGCCCCAGCATTTT
TRBD1 TRBJ2-1 TRBV2 - CASTRTGGGYSEQFF TGTGCCAGCACCAGGACAGGGGGCGGGTATAGTGAGCAGTTCTTC
TRBD2 TRBJ2-1 TRBV7-9 - CAGSRAGNNEQFF TGTGCCGGTTCGAGAGCGGGGAACAATGAGCAGTTCTTC
- TRBJ1-4 TRBV5-1 - CASSLLGPRPNEKLFF TGCGCCAGCAGCTTACTGGGTCCACGCCCGAATGAAAAACTGTTTTTT
- TRBJ1-1 TRBV18 - CASSPPGGQNTEAFF TGTGCCAGCTCACCACCGGGGGGACAGAACACTGAAGCTTTCTTT
- TRBJ1-5 TRBV30 - CAWSSTRANNQPQHF TGTGCCTGGAGTTCTACAAGGGCCAACAATCAGCCCCAGCATTTT
- TRBJ1-1 TRBV21-1 once CAKNRQGAGTEAFF TGTGCCAAAAATAGACAGGGGGCTGGGACTGAAGCTTTCTTT
TRBD1 TRBJ2-1 TRBV19 - CASSIQSAGGLISYNEQFF TGTGCCAGTAGTATTCAGTCAGCAGGGGGCCTTATCTCCTACAATGAGCAGTTCTTC
- TRBJ2-7 TRBV6-1 - CASSEAISYEQYF TGTGCCAGCAGTGAAGCTATCTCCTACGAGCAGTACTTC
- TRBJ2-3 TRBV6-1 - CASSEQSGGGPDTQYF TGTGCCAGCAGTGAACAGTCAGGGGGAGGCCCAGATACGCAGTATTTT
TRBD1 TRBJ1-5 TRBV5-6 few CASSRARGQGTGGNQPQHF TGTGCCAGCAGCCGCGCCAGAGGACAGGGCACAGGTGGCAATCAGCCCCAGCATTTT
- TRBJ2-5 TRBV2 - CASSEPSIETQYF TGTGCCAGCAGTGAACCTAGTATAGAGACCCAGTACTTC
TRBD1 TRBJ1-3 TRBV5-4 once CASSEPGQGIGGNTIYF TGTGCCAGCAGCGAACCGGGACAGGGAATTGGCGGAAACACCATATATTTT
TRBD1 TRBJ2-7 TRBV7-9 - CASSTGVYPYEQYF TGTGCCAGCAGTACAGGGGTGTACCCCTACGAGCAGTACTTC
- TRBJ2-3 TRBV10-2 - CASTRRFVADTQYF TGCGCCAGCACGCGACGGTTCGTGGCCGATACGCAGTATTTT
- TRBJ2-7 TRBV28 - CASSLGVMVAEQYF TGTGCCAGCAGTTTAGGGGTAATGGTCGCCGAGCAGTACTTC
- TRBJ1-2 TRBV5-1 - CASSYTDYGYTF TGCGCCAGCAGCTATACGGACTATGGCTACACCTTC
- TRBJ2-4 TRBV6-1 few CASIGGTIAKNIQYF TGTGCCAGCATCGGGGGGACAATAGCCAAAAACATTCAGTACTTC
- TRBJ2-7 TRBV5-1 few CASSLVVGTYEQYF TGCGCCAGCAGCTTGGTCGTGGGGACCTACGAGCAGTACTTC
- TRBJ1-4 TRBV6-6 few CASSYSLQGQKLFF TGTGCCAGCAGTTACTCGTTGCAGGGGCAAAAACTGTTTTTT
- TRBJ2-5 TRBV2 - CASSQTGQEETQYF TGTGCCAGCAGTCAAACGGGGCAGGAAGAGACCCAGTACTTC
- TRBJ2-5 TRBV19 - CASSIGQQETQYF TGTGCCAGTAGTATAGGTCAGCAAGAGACCCAGTACTTC
- TRBJ2-5 TRBV7-9 - CASSLVVTGGKTQYF TGTGCCAGCAGCTTAGTCGTCACCGGTGGAAAGACCCAGTACTTC
TRBD1 TRBJ1-2 TRBV18 - CASSPPTGGETIANYGYTF TGTGCCAGCTCACCCCCGACAGGGGGAGAAACGATCGCTAACTATGGCTACACCTTC
TRBD2 TRBJ2-7 TRBV5-6 many CASSSRDSGSYEQYF TGTGCCAGCAGCTCCCGGGATAGCGGGAGCTACGAGCAGTACTTC
TRBD1 TRBJ1-2 TRBV11-3 - CASSSDREYGYTF TGTGCCAGCAGCTCAGACAGGGAATATGGCTACACCTTC
- TRBJ1-1 TRBV6-6 - CASGARGRTEAFF TGTGCCAGCGGGGCCAGGGGACGGACTGAAGCTTTCTTT
TRBD1 TRBJ1-1 TRBV10-3 - CAMGDSLNTEAFF TGTGCCATGGGGGACAGCTTGAACACTGAAGCTTTCTTT
TRBD2 TRBJ2-7 TRBV5-1 - CASSRSRLATYEQYF TGCGCCAGCAGCCGATCGCGACTAGCGACGTACGAGCAGTACTTC